The 16 T cell receptor beta chains in this list originate from one sample, sequenced in a study of blood T cell repertoires in COVID-19 (TCRdb year 2020). Library creation used the immunoSEQ multiplex PCR assay. Drawn from immuneACCESS, this table holds only the in-frame rearrangements with V and J called that TCRdb kept. Clones are partly lost; checked studies trace under half to an unresolved V gene and leave the rest unexplained. The sample has 130,000 or so clones on record, about 91% of them singletons. The top ten clones comprise approximately 1.4% of the sample. The specimen sequenced was peripheral blood. These receptors were collected from a woman aged 55-75 years with acute or convalescent COVID-19.

The chain is built from TRBV6-1 and TRBJ2-3; a possible D gene is TRBD1 (6 bases). From germline, CDR1 is MNHNS and CDR2 SASEGT. V dropped 1 base and J dropped 6 bases, with 11 bases sitting between them. The CDR3 contains 14 residues. The DNA for the CDR3 is TGTGCCAGCAGTGAAGGGGGGCTAAGGGATACGCAGTATTTT. Translation: CASSEGGLRDTQYF.

Written as DNA, the CDR3 is TGTGCCAGTAGTATAGAAGGCCCCGCAGGGGCGGGTGACACTGAAGCTTTCTTT. Protein sequence: CASSIEGPAGAGDTEAFF. V is TRBV19 and J is TRBJ1-1, with D maybe TRBD1 (6 bases). The germline V gene encodes CDR1 LNHDA and CDR2 SQIVND (reference sequence). The CDR3 length is 18 residues. V gave up 0 bases and J gave up 3 bases, with 20 bases separating them. Filled out from reference TRBV19 and TRBJ1-1, the complete variable domain reads DGGITQSPKYLFRKEGQNVTLSCEQNLNHDAMYWYRQDPGQGLRLIYYSQIVNDFQKGDIAEGYSVSREKKESFPLTVTSAQKNPTAFYLCASSIEGPAGAGDTEAFFGQGTRLTVV.

The chain is built from TRBV28 and TRBJ2-5; TRBD1 matches at 8 bases. The germline gives CDR1 MDHEN, CDR2 SYDVKM. The CDR3 is 12 residues long. V trimming: 4 bases; J trimming: 13 bases; junction bases outside the gene matches: 8. The CDR3 reads CASSSTRDRTYF. The CDR3 nucleotides are TGTGCCAGCAGTTCTACCCGGGACAGGACGTACTTC.

This sequence joins TRBV4-3 and TRBJ2-6, with D maybe TRBD2 (5 bases). Trimming stripped 0 bases from V and 4 bases from J, with 13 bases between. The germline CDR1 and CDR2 sequences are LGHNA and YSLEER. The CDR3 extends over 17 amino acids. This CDR3 reads CASSQDLTGSGANVLTF. The CDR3 nucleotides are TGCGCCAGCAGCCAAGATCTAACGGGATCCGGGGCCAACGTCCTGACTTTC.

In its sample, this clone was seen once. The chain joins TRBV19 to TRBJ1-5, with 10 nucleotides matching TRBD1. This CDR3 is 14 amino acids long. The V and J ends lost 7 bases and 3 bases, in that order; junction bases with no gene match: 3. Germline assignment: CDR1 LNHDA and CDR2 SQIVND (reference sequence). The CDR3 nucleotides read TGTGCCAGTAATGACAGGGGGCACAATCAGCCCCAGCATTTT. Translation gives CASNDRGHNQPQHF.

This chain connects TRBV5-4 to TRBJ1-6; TRBD1 matches at 8 bases. The germline V gene has CDR1 SGHNT and CDR2 YYREEE (reference sequence). V shed 4 bases, J shed 12 bases, and the junction held 9 bases outside the gene matches. The length of the CDR3 is 14 residues. CDR3 amino acids: CASSIRDRILPLHF. The CDR3 DNA sequence: TGTGCCAGCAGCATCCGGGACAGGATTTTACCCCTCCACTTT. Supplemented by reference TRBV5-4 and TRBJ1-6, the full variable domain reads ETGVTQSPTHLIKTRGQQVTLRCSSQSGHNTVSWYQQALGQGPQFIFQYYREEENGRGNFPPRFSGLQFPNYSSELNVNALELDDSALYLCASSIRDRILPLHFGNGTRLTVT.

The V gene is TRBV6-5, the J gene TRBJ2-6; no clear D. The CDR3 has 15 amino acids. Germline V gene data show CDR1 as MNHEY and CDR2 as SVGAGI. V was pared by 6 bases and J by 1 base, with 10 bases between. The CDR3 nucleotides are TGTGCCAGCAGCCCCGGGTCTTCTGGGGCCAACGTCCTGACTTTC. The encoded protein is CASSPGSSGANVLTF.

The chain couples TRBV30 to TRBJ2-5; D might be TRBD2 (5 bases). CDR1 and CDR2 (germline): GTSNPN, SVGIG (reference sequence). CDR3 length: 12 amino acids. V lost 2 bases to trimming and J lost 13 bases, with 17 bases between them. The CDR3 loop is CAWSPSSSLGYF. CDR3 nucleotides: TGTGCCTGGAGTCCTAGCTCCTCTCTTGGGTACTTC.

V is TRBV23-1 and J is TRBJ1-6; 7 positions match TRBD1. TRBV23-1 is sorted into the ORF group, with uncertain function. CDR3 length: 17 amino acids. V was clipped by 0 bases and J by 0 bases; unmatched bases: 2. The CDR3 bases are TGCGCCAGCAGTCAATCTCGACAGGGCTCCTATAATTCACCCCTCCACTTT. Its translation: CASSQSRQGSYNSPLHF.

V usage is TRBV5-4 and J usage is TRBJ1-1; no firm D call. CDR1 is SGHNT and CDR2 is YYREEE in the germline V gene (reference sequence). The CDR3 extends over 14 amino acids. V was shortened by 6 bases and J by 3 bases, with 15 bases between the two germline ends. CDR3 DNA sequence: TGTGCCAGCACCTGGGCGATAAGTGACACTGAAGCTTTCTTT. It codes for CASTWAISDTEAFF.

This chain's CDR3 is CASHPAGYTGELFF. The CDR3 DNA sequence: TGTGCCAGCCACCCCGCGGGGTACACCGGGGAGCTGTTTTTT. The chain carries TRBV25-1 and TRBJ2-2; D is possibly TRBD2 (6 bases). Trimming left V 8 bases short and J 3 bases short, with 13 bases between. The CDR3 length is 14 residues. Germline V lookup: CDR1 MGHDK, CDR2 SYGVNS.

The chain recombines TRBV19 with TRBJ1-2; D is unresolved. CDR1 is LNHDA, CDR2 SQIVND, per germline (reference sequence). The CDR3 has 13 amino acids. The ends were cut back, 5 bases at V and 4 bases at J, with 11 bases in the middle. CDR3 DNA sequence: TGTGCCAGTAGTGACGGAGTTAGCTATGGCTACACCTTC. This codes for CASSDGVSYGYTF.

This rearrangement joins TRBV7-2 to TRBJ1-2; 11 bases agree with TRBD1. CDR3 size: 16 residues. V gave up 5 bases and J gave up 8 bases; unmatched junction bases: 13. Looked up from germline, CDR1 is SGHTA and CDR2 is FQGNSA. The CDR3 loop reads CASSQSVDRGPKGYTF. As DNA, the CDR3 is TGTGCCAGCAGCCAATCGGTGGACAGGGGGCCGAAAGGCTACACCTTC. Using reference TRBV7-2 and TRBJ1-2 for the parts outside the CDR3, the full variable domain is GAGVSQSPSNKVTEKGKDVELRCDPISGHTALYWYRQSLGQGLEFLIYFQGNSAPDKSGLPSDRFSAERTGGSVSTLTIQRTQQEDSAVYLCASSQSVDRGPKGYTFGSGTRLTVV.

The chain links TRBV25-1 to TRBJ2-2; no clear D gene. The CDR3 length is 14 residues. Germline values: CDR1 MGHDK, CDR2 SYGVNS. Deletions cut 3 bases from V and 1 base from J, with 6 bases between. The CDR3 DNA sequence: TGTGCCAGCAGTGATGCCAGGAACACCGGGGAGCTGTTTTTT. Translating it yields CASSDARNTGELFF.

The chain combines TRBV28 with TRBJ1-1; no clear D. Germline CDR1 MDHEN, CDR2 SYDVKM. This CDR3 comprises 15 residues. V was cut by 5 bases and J by 0 bases, with 13 bases left in between. CDR3 sequence reads: CASSLDGGLNTEAFF. The CDR3 bases are TGTGCCAGCAGTCTCGACGGAGGATTGAACACTGAAGCTTTCTTT.

The chain joins TRBV9 to TRBJ1-2, with 7 nucleotides matching TRBD1. V shed 5 bases, J shed 1 base, and the junction held 5 bases outside the gene matches. This CDR3 region has 14 residues. Germline CDR1 is SGDLS and CDR2 is YYNGEE. The CDR3 spells CASSPGDSNYGYTF. DNA of the CDR3: TGTGCCAGCAGTCCAGGGGACAGTAACTATGGCTACACCTTC.